Presented here are 13 T cell receptor beta chains from one specimen sequenced in a study of cytotoxic CD8 clonotypes in ibrutinib-treated CLL. Only in-frame clones appear in the TCRdb table, and some are missing; sequencing was by immunoSEQ multiplex PCR. The sample contains roughly 250,000 clones, less than 75% of which appear only once. Sample: PBMCs, taken after 24 months of ibrutinib treatment. Every receptor here comes from a human donor with chronic lymphocytic leukemia.

This chain uses TRBV4-2 with TRBJ2-7; 9 bases are shared with TRBD2. The CDR3 consists of 17 residues. V dropped 0 bases and J dropped 6; count of bases not matched to a gene: 12. Germline V gene data show CDR1 as LGHNA and CDR2 as YNFKEQ. Here the CDR3 reads CASSQEGGPAGGPEQYF. For the CDR3, the DNA is TGTGCCAGCAGCCAAGAGGGGGGCCCAGCGGGAGGCCCCGAGCAGTACTTC.

The chain joins TRBV7-9 to TRBJ2-3; a weak D match, TRBD2 (6 bases). Trimming left V 5 bases short and J 0 bases short, with 9 bases between. The CDR3 length is 14 residues. The germline CDR1 and CDR2 sequences are SEHNR and FQNEAQ (reference sequence). CDR3 region: CASSPRDSTDTQYF. DNA of the CDR3: TGTGCCAGCAGCCCGCGGGACAGCACAGATACGCAGTATTTT.

J is TRBJ2-1 and V is TRBV6-6; D gene ambiguous. Trimming took off 2 bases at V and 4 bases at J, with 9 bases between the two ends. CDR3 size: 14 residues. Germline-derived CDR1 and CDR2 are MNHNY and SVGAGI (reference sequence). The CDR3 spells CASSYTTWYNEQFF. The CDR3 DNA sequence: TGTGCCAGCAGTTACACGACTTGGTACAATGAGCAGTTCTTC.

V usage is TRBV9 and J usage is TRBJ1-6; possible D gene TRBD1, 6 bases. V shed 0 bases and J shed 10 bases, with 8 bases lying between them. Germline CDR1 and CDR2: SGDLS and YYNGEE. The CDR3 length is 13 residues. The CDR3 DNA reads TGTGCCAGCAGCGTAGAGGGGGAATCACCCCTCCACTTT. Its translation is CASSVEGESPLHF. Full variable domain (outside the CDR3, taken from reference TRBV9 and TRBJ1-6): DSGVTQTPKHLITATGQRVTLRCSPRSGDLSVYWYQQSLDQGLQFLIQYYNGEERAKGNILERFSAQQFPDLHSELNLSSLELGDSALYFCASSVEGESPLHFGNGTRLTVT.

The table lists this clone with a few counts. The J gene is TRBJ1-5, the V gene TRBV5-1; the D is unclear. The germline CDR1 and CDR2 sequences are SGHRS and YFSETQ. Trimming took off 4 bases at V and 0 bases at J, with 8 bases between the two ends. This CDR3 has 14 amino acids. The CDR3 coding sequence is TGCGCCAGCAGCCCGTCCCATAGCAATCAGCCCCAGCATTTT. This sequence encodes CASSPSHSNQPQHF. The full variable domain, its missing parts supplied by reference TRBV5-1 and TRBJ1-5, is KAGVTQTPRYLIKTRGQQVTLSCSPISGHRSVSWYQQTPGQGLQFLFEYFSETQRNKGNFPGRFSGRQFSNSRSEMNVSTLELGDSALYLCASSPSHSNQPQHFGDGTRLSIL.

There are a few counts of this clone. This rearrangement joins TRBV6-5 to TRBJ2-7, with D uncertain. The V gene lost 0 bases and the J gene lost 3 bases, with 12 bases spanning the gap. Germline assignment: CDR1 MNHEY and CDR2 SVGAGI. CDR3 length: 15 amino acids. As DNA, the CDR3 is TGTGCCAGCAGTTACTCAGGGCAAGCCGTCTACGAGCAGTACTTC. As protein: CASSYSGQAVYEQYF.

The CDR3 spells CASSQGQFYEQYF. The CDR3 DNA reads TGTGCCAGCAGCCAGGGACAGTTCTACGAGCAGTACTTC. The chain uses TRBV7-8 and TRBJ2-7; 7 nucleotides agree with TRBD1. The CDR3 is made up of 13 amino acids. With V trimmed by 5 bases and J by 3 bases, 4 bases remained unmatched. Per germline, CDR1 SGHVS and CDR2 FQNEAQ.

The chain couples TRBV9 to TRBJ1-4; maybe TRBD1 (5 bases). The CDR3 is made up of 14 amino acids. CDR1 is SGDLS and CDR2 is YYNGEE in the germline V gene. The V and J ends lost 5 bases and 3 bases respectively, with 11 bases between them. CDR3 loop: CASRSGSSNEKLFF. For the CDR3, the DNA is TGTGCCAGCAGGTCAGGGAGCTCTAATGAAAAACTGTTTTTT.

This clone was observed a few times. The chain uses TRBV6-5 and TRBJ2-3, with 8 bases lining up with TRBD2. This CDR3 has 15 residues. Trimming at V came to 7 bases and at J to 4 bases, leaving 10 bases not matched to a gene. The germline CDR1 and CDR2 sequences are MNHEY and SVGAGI. The CDR3 DNA reads as TGTGCCAGCACCGCCTACGGGAGGGACGCAGATACGCAGTATTTT. Protein sequence: CASTAYGRDADTQYF.

This clone has more than one count but fewer than ten. This rearrangement joins TRBV27 to TRBJ1-5; D is possibly TRBD1 (6 bases). This CDR3 is built from 15 residues. V gave up 8 bases and J gave up 0 bases, with 14 bases separating them. Germline assignment: CDR1 MNHEY and CDR2 SMNVEV (reference sequence). The CDR3 nucleotides are TGTGCCAGCCGACCAGGGGTGATTAGCAATCAGCCCCAGCATTTT. Residues: CASRPGVISNQPQHF.

The gene calls are TRBV27 and TRBJ2-7, with D uncertain. Germline V gene sequence: CDR1 MNHEY, CDR2 SMNVEV (reference sequence). This CDR3 has 14 amino acids. V lost 2 bases and J 1 base, leaving 9 bases between the germline ends. CDR3 region: CASSLGVMSYEQYF. Written as DNA, the CDR3 is TGTGCCAGCAGTTTAGGTGTAATGTCCTACGAGCAGTACTTC.

The chain couples TRBV28 to TRBJ2-7, with 8 bases fitting TRBD2. Germline values: CDR1 MDHEN, CDR2 SYDVKM. The CDR3 totals 14 residues. V lost 2 bases, J lost 3 bases, and 3 bases stayed unmatched. The CDR3 reads CASSLSGGNYEQYF. DNA for the CDR3: TGTGCCAGCAGTTTAAGCGGGGGAAACTACGAGCAGTACTTC.

The chain employs TRBV6-4 and TRBJ1-2; D may be TRBD1 (6 bases). V dropped 5 bases and J dropped 0 bases, with 10 bases sitting between them. Germline V gene data show CDR1 as MRHNA and CDR2 as SNTAGT. The length of the CDR3 is 14 residues. For the CDR3, the DNA is TGTGCCAGCAGTCCCGCAGGGGCTAACTATGGCTACACCTTC. Its translation: CASSPAGANYGYTF.